This record looks at one T cell receptor (beta chain) sequence and its context. The antigen remains unidentified. For every sample, about 10^5 TCR templates were assayed. Measured with immunoSEQ multiplex PCR; TCRdb has only the in-frame clones, and not every one. Seen here are some 100,000 clones, roughly 93% observed once, and the top ten hold over 5%. There are 15 residues in the CDR3. The germline V gene encodes CDR1 LNHNV and CDR2 YYDKDF (reference sequence). Deletions cut 0 bases from V and 8 bases from J, with 14 bases between. The data derive from a study of siplizumab effects on memory and regulatory T cells. Whole-study findings and limits: Siplizumab conditions gave an average of around 70% Treg-derived mappable alloreactive CD4+ clones, versus around 27% for controls. Significantly reduced by siplizumab was the cumulative frequency of alloreactive sequences, namely those traceable to unstimulated CD4+ memory cells. The alloresponse seemed to draw substantially on naive T cells, which appeared more diverse than memory cells.

The specimen was CD8+ T cells sorted from blood. This receptor was identified in a human donor in good health. The rearrangement uses TRBV15 and TRBJ2-1, with D uncertain. The CDR3 here is CATSREVGRFDEQFF. CDR3 bases: TGTGCCACCAGCAGAGAAGTTGGCAGATTCGATGAGCAGTTCTTC.